This T cell receptor (beta chain) was captured in a study of T-cell reconstitution after alpha-beta-depleted transplantation in children. Construction of the TCRbeta library involved unique molecular identifiers. TCRdb reprocessed the PCR reads via MiXCR and lists one record per CDR3 protein. The table lists hundreds of thousands of distinct CDR3 sequences, 15% to 20% of them singletons. CDR3 length: 16 amino acids. Per the germline V gene, CDR1 is MNHNS and CDR2 is SASEGT. V dropped 1 base and J dropped 3; count of bases not matched to a gene: 3. This sequence originates from a male patient between 2 and 10 years old who had a stem cell transplant for acute lymphoblastic leukemia, so the T cells may come from the graft donor. Sequencing used PBMCs, mostly from graft donor cells, obtained 360 days after TCRalphabeta/CD19-depleted stem cell transplant. This chain connects TRBV6-1 to TRBJ2-3; 11 bases agree with TRBD2. The CDR3, as DNA: TGTGCCAGCAGTGAAGGGCTAGCGGGAGGAACAGATACGCAGTATTTT. It specifies CASSEGLAGGTDTQYF.